The text below deals with one T cell receptor (beta chain). The antigen it binds to is not known. No quality values exist for individual bases; no much larger clone is one base distant. TCRbeta CDR3 regions were amplified from genomic DNA using the immunoSEQ Assay, a bias-controlled multiplex PCR. The authors' pipeline ran thus. Nucleated cell counts per sample were estimated from amplification of reference gene primers within the assay. To quantify the absolute abundance of each unique TCRbeta CDR3 rearrangement, sequence reads were collapsed and filtered. Productive Simpson clonality was computed per sample as the square root of Simpson's diversity index over productive rearrangements. This immuneACCESS table, as held by TCRdb, lists in-frame sequences with V and J called but not all clones. Of the missing ones, under half trace to an unresolved V gene in checked studies; the others have no known cause. That table is the source of V, J and clone size, and D and trimming were worked out from the DNA. The sample table lists around 190,000 clones, around 85% of them with a count of one. About 1.1% of the sample is in the top ten clones.

This entry is derived from a study of blood T cell repertoires in COVID-19 (dated by TCRdb to the early 2020s). Concerning the study at large: Samples from collaborators originated in the United States, Italy and Spain and spanned both the acute and convalescent phases of COVID-19. The prospective study material was composed of cDNA or gDNA derived from T cells, B-cell-depleted T cells, or PBMCs. The dataset comprised deeply sampled blood TCRbeta repertoires from subjects exposed to, actively infected with, or recovered from COVID-19. The repertoires were made available in a free public database intended to serve as a resource for research on the immune response to SARS-CoV-2. Samples came from the ongoing ImmuneRACE study (first 160 participants) plus 1,254 subjects from 6 global collaborators. The sample metadata nearly always contained a de-identified subject ID, COVID-19 status, age in years and sex. HLA class I and class II types, where available, came from metadata supplied by the sample provider rather than from assay-based typing.

From the germline V gene (reference sequence), CDR1 is SGHNT and CDR2 is YYREEE. The CDR3 goes from the cysteine to the phenylalanine over 15 residues. CDR3 DNA is the only sequence kept; it has 45 bases, read in frame from the first base. Relative to germline, V is 1 base shorter and J is 6 bases shorter, with 14 bases between their ends. Results and caveats for the whole study, not just this receptor: The amount of clinical and demographic metadata varied by source and participant and was provided uncurated.

Each collaborating institution followed its own protocols to collect whole blood in K2EDTA tubes. For TCRbeta analysis, collaborators shipped samples in one of three forms: frozen whole blood, isolated PBMCs, or DNA extracted from either of those sample types. The source of this sequence is a man under 40 with acute or convalescent COVID-19. The sample taken for sequencing was peripheral blood. The V and J segments used are TRBV5-4 and TRBJ1-5; the D gene is possibly TRBD1, with 5 bases matching. CDR3 region: CASSLRGDGSQPQHF. The DNA sequence is given as TGTGCCAGCAGCTTGAGGGGCGACGGTAGTCAGCCCCAGCATTTT.